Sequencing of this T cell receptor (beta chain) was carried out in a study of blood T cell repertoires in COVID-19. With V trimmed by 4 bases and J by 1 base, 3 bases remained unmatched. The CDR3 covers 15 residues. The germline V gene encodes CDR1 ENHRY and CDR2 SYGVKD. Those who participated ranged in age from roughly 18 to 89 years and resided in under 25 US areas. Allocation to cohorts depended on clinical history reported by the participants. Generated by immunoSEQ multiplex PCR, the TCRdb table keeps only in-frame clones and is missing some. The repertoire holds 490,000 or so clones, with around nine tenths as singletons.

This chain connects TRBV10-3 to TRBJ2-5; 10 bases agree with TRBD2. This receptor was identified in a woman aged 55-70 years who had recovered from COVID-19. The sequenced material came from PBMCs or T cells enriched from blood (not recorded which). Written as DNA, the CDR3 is TGTGCCATCAGTGCATGGACTAGCGGCCAAGAGACCCAGTACTTC. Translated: CAISAWTSGQETQYF.